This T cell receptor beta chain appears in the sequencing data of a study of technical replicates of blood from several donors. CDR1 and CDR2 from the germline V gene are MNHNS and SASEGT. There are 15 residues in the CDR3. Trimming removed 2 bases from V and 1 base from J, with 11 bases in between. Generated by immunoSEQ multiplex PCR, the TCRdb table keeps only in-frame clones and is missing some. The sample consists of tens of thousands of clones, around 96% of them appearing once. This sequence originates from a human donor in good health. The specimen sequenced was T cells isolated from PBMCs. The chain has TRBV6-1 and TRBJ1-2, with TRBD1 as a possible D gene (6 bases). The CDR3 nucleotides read TGTGCCAGCAGTGAACCTGACAGGCGTAACTATGGCTACACCTTC. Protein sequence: CASSEPDRRNYGYTF.